Below, 8 T cell receptor beta chains from the same sample are listed, as sequenced in a study of tumor T cells in aggressive B-cell lymphoma. The table came from immunoSEQ multiplex PCR; TCRdb's copy has only in-frame clones and leaves some out. The sample shows about 930 clones, roughly four fifths of them seen only once. The specimen sequenced was tumor tissue. The receptor set was obtained from an adult with diffuse large B cell lymphoma.

The chain recombines TRBV5-1 with TRBJ2-5; 9 nucleotides line up with TRBD2. Germline V gene data show CDR1 as SGHRS and CDR2 as YFSETQ. With V trimmed by 0 bases and J by 4 bases, 4 bases remained unmatched. This CDR3 contains 15 residues. Here the CDR3 reads CASSLVSGSGETQYF. CDR3 bases: TGCGCCAGCAGCTTGGTTAGCGGGAGCGGAGAGACCCAGTACTTC. Looking up the rest from reference TRBV5-1 and TRBJ2-5 gives the full variable domain: KAGVTQTPRYLIKTRGQQVTLSCSPISGHRSVSWYQQTPGQGLQFLFEYFSETQRNKGNFPGRFSGRQFSNSRSEMNVSTLELGDSALYLCASSLVSGSGETQYFGPGTRLLVL.

This chain connects TRBV19 to TRBJ2-2, with 8 bases identical to TRBD1. With 3 bases clipped from V and 4 bases from J, the junction kept 7 bases outside the gene matches. Germline-derived CDR1 and CDR2 are LNHDA and SQIVND (reference sequence). CDR3 size: 16 residues. Here the CDR3 DNA reads TGTGCCAGTAGTATTGGCACAGGGGGAATCACCGGGGAGCTGTTTTTT. Translation gives CASSIGTGGITGELFF.

V usage is TRBV9 and J usage is TRBJ2-3, with 9 nucleotides matching TRBD2. After removal of 0 bases from V and 4 bases from J, the junction contained 9 bases not matched to a gene. From germline, CDR1 is SGDLS and CDR2 YYNGEE. This CDR3 contains 17 residues. CDR3 coding DNA: TGTGCCAGCAGCGTAGTGGGAGCGGGGGGCCCCGCAGATACGCAGTATTTT. This gives the protein CASSVVGAGGPADTQYF.

This chain connects TRBV18 to TRBJ2-2, with D possibly TRBD1 on 5 matching bases. Looked up from germline, CDR1 is KGHSH and CDR2 is LQKENI. This CDR3 comprises 17 residues. V was shortened by 0 bases and J by 0 bases, with 11 bases between the two germline ends. CDR3 DNA sequence: TGTGCCAGCTCACCACCGAAAAGGACATCGAACACCGGGGAGCTGTTTTTT. Translated, it gives CASSPPKRTSNTGELFF.

The rearrangement joins TRBV19 to TRBJ1-2; TRBD1 matches at 9 bases. The ends lost 4 bases at V and 2 bases at J; junction bases unmatched: 5. Germline CDR1 is LNHDA and CDR2 is SQIVND (reference sequence). CDR3 size: 15 residues. CDR3 protein: CASSTGTGPNYGYTF. The CDR3 region has the DNA TGTGCCAGTAGTACCGGGACAGGGCCAAACTATGGCTACACCTTC.

In this sample, this clone turned up once. The chain joins TRBV5-6 to TRBJ1-4, with TRBD1 identical over 9 bases. Per germline, CDR1 SGHDT and CDR2 YYEEEE. This CDR3 is 14 amino acids long. V gave up 4 bases and J gave up 6 bases; unmatched junction bases: 4. CDR3 in DNA: TGTGCCAGCAGCCTACAGGGGGCGCATGAAAAACTGTTTTTT. Translation gives CASSLQGAHEKLFF.

The chain combines TRBV7-3 with TRBJ2-1; D is possibly TRBD1 (6 bases). Trimming stripped 4 bases from V and 6 bases from J, with 13 bases between. The CDR3 is 14 residues long. Germline V gene data show CDR1 as SGHTA and CDR2 as FQGTGA. CDR3 bases: TGTGCCAGCAGCTCACACCTACAGGGCAATGAGCAGTTCTTC. It yields the protein CASSSHLQGNEQFF.

The genes are TRBV18 and TRBJ1-6; TRBD1 agrees at 7 bases. Germline CDR1 reads KGHSH; CDR2 reads LQKENI. V lost 6 bases and J lost 5; bases outside the gene matches: 10. The CDR3 runs 16 residues. This CDR3 reads CASSLSDRIHNSPLHF. The CDR3 nucleotides read TGTGCCAGCTCCCTCTCGGACAGGATCCATAATTCACCCCTCCACTTT.